This T cell receptor (beta chain) was captured in a study of control samples from healthy donors and cancer patients. The protocol was immunoSEQ multiplex PCR, while the TCRdb copy is restricted to in-frame clones and leaves out a portion. The sample lists 120,000 or so clones, roughly 91% seen once, with around 8.7% in the top ten. The CDR3 runs 13 residues. V lost 6 bases and J 4 bases, leaving 10 bases between the germline ends. Germline V gives CDR1 SEHNR, CDR2 FQNEAQ (reference sequence). Sequenced: blood. The chain employs TRBV7-9 and TRBJ2-1; D remains ambiguous. This TCR derives from a man aged 35 to 55 in good health. The CDR3 DNA reads as TGTGCCAGCAGTCCTAAGGGATACAATGAGCAGTTCTTC. Its translation: CASSPKGYNEQFF. The variable domain in full, with the rest retrieved from reference TRBV7-9 and TRBJ2-1, is DTGVSQNPRHKITKRGQNVTFRCDPISEHNRLYWYRQTLGQGPEFLTYFQNEAQLEKSRLLSDRFSAERPKGSFSTLEIQRTEQGDSAMYLCASSPKGYNEQFFGPGTRLTVL.